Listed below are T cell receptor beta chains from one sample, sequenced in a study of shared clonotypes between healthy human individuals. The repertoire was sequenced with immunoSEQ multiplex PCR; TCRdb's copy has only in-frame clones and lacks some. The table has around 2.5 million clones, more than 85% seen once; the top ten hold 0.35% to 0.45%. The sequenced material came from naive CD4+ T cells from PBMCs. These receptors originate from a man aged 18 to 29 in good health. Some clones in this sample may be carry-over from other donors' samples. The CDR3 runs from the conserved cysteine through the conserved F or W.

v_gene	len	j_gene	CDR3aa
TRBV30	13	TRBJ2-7	CAWARGAYYEQYF
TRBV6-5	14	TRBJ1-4	CASSRTGVNEKLFF
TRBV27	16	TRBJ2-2	CASSSRDFLGTGELFF
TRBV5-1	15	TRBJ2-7	CASSGAVGGLYEQYF
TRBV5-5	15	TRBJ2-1	CASSLLEVHYNEQFF
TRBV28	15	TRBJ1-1	CASSPTRTGQTEAFF
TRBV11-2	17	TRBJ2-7	CASIPNGTPGLPYEQYF
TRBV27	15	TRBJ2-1	CASSTGTSGYNEQFF
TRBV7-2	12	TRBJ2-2	CASSLRAGELFF
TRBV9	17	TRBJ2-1	CASSLGQGRQYYNEQFF
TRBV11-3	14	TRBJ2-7	CASSPSGHEAEQYF
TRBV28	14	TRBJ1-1	CASPKGDRSTWAFF
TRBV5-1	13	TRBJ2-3	CASSATGSDTQYF
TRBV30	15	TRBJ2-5	CAWSGGQGPQETQYF
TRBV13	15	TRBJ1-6	CASSAGLTDNSPLHF
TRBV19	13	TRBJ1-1	CASSILGGTEAFF
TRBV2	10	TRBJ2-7	CASSVFEQYF
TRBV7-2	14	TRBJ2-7	CASSFSGVQAEQYF
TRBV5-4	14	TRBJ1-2	CASSWDRGNYGYTF
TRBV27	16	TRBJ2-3	CASTKKGEDGTDTQYF
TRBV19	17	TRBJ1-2	CASRFGPGQGADYGYTF
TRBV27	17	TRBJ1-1	CASSQFRRGSLNTEAFF
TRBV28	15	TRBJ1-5	CASSRPQVGNQPQHF
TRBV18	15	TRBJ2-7	CASSPRTSGSYEQYF
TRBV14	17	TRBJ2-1	CASSSKRAPSSYNEQFF
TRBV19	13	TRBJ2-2	CASSNSEPRELFF
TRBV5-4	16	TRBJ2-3	CASSFRTSGSTDTQYF
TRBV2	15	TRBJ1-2	CASTRQGTGGYGYTF
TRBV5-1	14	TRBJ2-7	CASGLAEAGGEQYF
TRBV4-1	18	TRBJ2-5	CASSPLRRLAGLQETQYF
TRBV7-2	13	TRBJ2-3	CASKEGLTDTQYF
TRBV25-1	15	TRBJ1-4	CASSEPRQGNEKLFF
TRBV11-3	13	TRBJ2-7	CASSPDRDHEQYF
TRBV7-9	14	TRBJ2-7	CASSQAGVTYEQYF
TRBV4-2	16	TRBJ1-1	CASSPGAGGPYTEAFF
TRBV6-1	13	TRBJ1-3	CASIQSSGNTIYF
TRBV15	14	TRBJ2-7	CATSRAGRFGEQYF
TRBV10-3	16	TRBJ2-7	CAISESGAGANYEQYF
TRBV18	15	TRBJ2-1	CASLWTSGMGNEQFF
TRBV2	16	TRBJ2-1	CASSARLAGTYNEQFF
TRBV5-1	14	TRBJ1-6	CASSLADGGPPLHF
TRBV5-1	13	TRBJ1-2	CASSRDREYGYTF
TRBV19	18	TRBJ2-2	CASSKRGRGYSNTGELFF
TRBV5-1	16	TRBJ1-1	CASSLGGQAMNTEAFF
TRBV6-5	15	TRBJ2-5	CASSGLDGAGETQYF
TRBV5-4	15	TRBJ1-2	CASSSRLDRKDGYTF
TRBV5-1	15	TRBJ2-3	CASSPRTGSTDTQYF
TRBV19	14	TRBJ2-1	CASSIPGQGGEQFF
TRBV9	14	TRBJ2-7	CASSVRAGGYEQYF
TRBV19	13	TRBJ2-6	CASSPTGANVLTF
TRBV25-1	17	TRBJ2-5	CASIPGQGFRAQETQYF
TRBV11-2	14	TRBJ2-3	CASSLTRAPDTQYF
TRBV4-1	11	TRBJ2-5	CASSQGVTQYF
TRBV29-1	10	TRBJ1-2	CSVDRDGYTF
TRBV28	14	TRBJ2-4	CASSLGGFGNIQYF
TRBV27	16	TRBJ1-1	CASSLFPPPENTEAFF
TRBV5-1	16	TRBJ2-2	CASSLRTGENTGELFF